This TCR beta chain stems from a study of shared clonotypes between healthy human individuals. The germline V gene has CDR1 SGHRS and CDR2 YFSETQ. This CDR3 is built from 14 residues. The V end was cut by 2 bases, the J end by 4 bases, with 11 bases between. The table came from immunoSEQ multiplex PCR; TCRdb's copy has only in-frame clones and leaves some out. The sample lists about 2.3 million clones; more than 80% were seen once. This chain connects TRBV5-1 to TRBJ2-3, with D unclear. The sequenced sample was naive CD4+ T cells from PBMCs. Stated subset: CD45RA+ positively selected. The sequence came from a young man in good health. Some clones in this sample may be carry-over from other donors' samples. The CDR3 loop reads CASSFGPPSDTQYF. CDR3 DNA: TGCGCCAGCAGCTTCGGACCTCCCTCAGATACGCAGTATTTT.